Reported below is one T cell receptor (beta chain). Its target is unknown. The data stem from a study of blood T cells in healthy people across ages. The CDR3 is 14 amino acids. With V trimmed by 5 bases and J by 3 bases, 4 bases remained unmatched. Germline CDR1 SGHAT, CDR2 FQNNGV. A J-beta primer mix and a sample-barcoded 5' primer were used in a second PCR of about 7 to 12 cycles. One entry per CDR3 protein, called by TCRdb with MiXCR from the 5' RACE reads. The sample lists fewer than 1,000,000 distinct CDR3 sequences; approximately 48% were seen once. Study conclusions and caveats: Investigators treated diversity estimates from one million T cells as underestimates.

The TCR sequence derives from a man aged 60-69 years in good health. The rearrangement uses TRBV11-2 and TRBJ2-3, with 8 bases fitting TRBD2. Source material: blood. CDR3 region: CASSPRLATDTQYF. DNA for the CDR3: TGTGCCAGCAGCCCGAGACTAGCGACAGATACGCAGTATTTT. Supplemented by reference TRBV11-2 and TRBJ2-3, the full variable domain reads EAGVAQSPRYKIIEKRQSVAFWCNPISGHATLYWYQQILGQGPKLLIQFQNNGVVDDSQLPKDRFSAERLKGVDSTLKIQPAKLEDSAVYLCASSPRLATDTQYFGPGTRLTVL.